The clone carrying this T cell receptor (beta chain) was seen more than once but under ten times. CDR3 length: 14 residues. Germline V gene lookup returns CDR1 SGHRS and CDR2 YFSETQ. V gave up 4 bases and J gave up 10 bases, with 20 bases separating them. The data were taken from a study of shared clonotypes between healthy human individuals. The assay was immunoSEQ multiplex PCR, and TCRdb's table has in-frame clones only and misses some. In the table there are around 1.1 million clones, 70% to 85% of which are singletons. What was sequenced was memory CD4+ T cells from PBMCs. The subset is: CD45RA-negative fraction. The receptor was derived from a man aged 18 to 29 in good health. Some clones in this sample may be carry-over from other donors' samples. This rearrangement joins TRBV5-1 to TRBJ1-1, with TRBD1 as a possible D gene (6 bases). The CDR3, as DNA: TGCGCCAGCAGCGGGGACCGGGACAACAGAGGAGCTTTCTTT. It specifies CASSGDRDNRGAFF. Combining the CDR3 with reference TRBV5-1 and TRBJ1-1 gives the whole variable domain KAGVTQTPRYLIKTRGQQVTLSCSPISGHRSVSWYQQTPGQGLQFLFEYFSETQRNKGNFPGRFSGRQFSNSRSEMNVSTLELGDSALYLCASSGDRDNRGAFFGQGTRLTVV.